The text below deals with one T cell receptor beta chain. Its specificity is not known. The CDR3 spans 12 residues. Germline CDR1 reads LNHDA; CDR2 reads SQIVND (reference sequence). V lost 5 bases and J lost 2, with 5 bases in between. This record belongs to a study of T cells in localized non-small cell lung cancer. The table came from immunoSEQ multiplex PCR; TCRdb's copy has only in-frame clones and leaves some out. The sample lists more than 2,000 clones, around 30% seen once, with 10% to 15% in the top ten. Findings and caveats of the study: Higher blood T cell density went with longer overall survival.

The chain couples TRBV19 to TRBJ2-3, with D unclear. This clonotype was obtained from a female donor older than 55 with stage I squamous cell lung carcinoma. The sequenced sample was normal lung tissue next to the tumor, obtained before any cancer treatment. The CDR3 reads CASSHITDTQYF. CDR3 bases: TGTGCCAGTAGTCATATCACAGATACGCAGTATTTT.